What follows is one T cell receptor (beta chain) and its context. This CDR3 has 13 residues. The germline V gene encodes CDR1 LNHDA and CDR2 SQIVND (reference sequence). V was pared by 3 bases and J by 9 bases, with 9 bases between. The data are from a study of control samples from healthy donors and cancer patients. Clones were read by immunoSEQ multiplex PCR, and TCRdb kept only the in-frame ones, dropping some. This sample carries 100,000 to 150,000 clones, more than 80% of them seen once, and the ten largest clones take 2% to 3%. This sequence joins TRBV19 and TRBJ1-6; D ambiguous. The sequencing sample was made of blood. This receptor was identified in a man aged 40-49 years in good health. DNA for the CDR3: TGTGCCAGTAGTATGACCGGAGGTTCACCCCTCCACTTT. Encoded protein: CASSMTGGSPLHF. The full variable domain, with the rest looked up from reference TRBV19 and TRBJ1-6, is DGGITQSPKYLFRKEGQNVTLSCEQNLNHDAMYWYRQDPGQGLRLIYYSQIVNDFQKGDIAEGYSVSREKKESFPLTVTSAQKNPTAFYLCASSMTGGSPLHFGNGTRLTVT.